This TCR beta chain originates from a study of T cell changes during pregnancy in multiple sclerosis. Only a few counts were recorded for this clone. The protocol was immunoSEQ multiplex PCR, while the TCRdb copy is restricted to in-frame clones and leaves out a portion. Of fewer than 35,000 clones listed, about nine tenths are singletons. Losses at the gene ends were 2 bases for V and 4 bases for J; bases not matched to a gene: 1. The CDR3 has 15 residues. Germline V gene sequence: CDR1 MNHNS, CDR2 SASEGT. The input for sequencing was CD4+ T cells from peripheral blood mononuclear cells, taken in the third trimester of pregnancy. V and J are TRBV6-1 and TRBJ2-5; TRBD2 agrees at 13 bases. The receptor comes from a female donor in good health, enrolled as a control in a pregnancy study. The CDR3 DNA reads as TGTGCCAGCAGTGAAACTAGCGGGGGGGCAGAGACCCAGTACTTC. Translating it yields CASSETSGGAETQYF.